The clone carrying this T cell receptor beta chain was observed a few times. This record belongs to a study of cytomegalovirus exposure and HLA in healthy donors. Use of 60 Vbeta and 13 Jbeta primers characterized the PCR. The data were produced by immunoSEQ multiplex PCR, yet TCRdb's version contains in-frame clones alone and is incomplete. The sample records about 170,000 clones, 73% being singletons. The germline gives CDR1 MDHEN, CDR2 SYDVKM. V lost 5 bases to trimming and J lost 2 bases; unmatched junction nucleotides: 4. The CDR3 has 15 amino acids. Material for sequencing was PBMCs. The chain couples TRBV28 to TRBJ2-3; TRBD1 matches at 10 bases. This receptor was identified in a woman younger than 35 in good health and CMV-seropositive. CDR3 protein: CASSAGTGVTDTQYF. CDR3 in DNA: TGTGCCAGCAGTGCCGGGACAGGGGTCACAGATACGCAGTATTTT.